This T cell receptor (beta chain) was captured by sequencing in a study of OX40 agonist ivuxolimab in advanced cancers. Study-level results: The authors also found low normalized T-cell clonal expansion in some nonresponders.

Patients were excluded for autoimmune disease history or systemic immunosuppression. Remarks on this clone: Its target is not known.

Sequencing used immunoSEQ multiplex PCR; TCRdb keeps in-frame clones, though not all of them. Of approximately 11,000 clones in the sample, roughly 82% are singletons; the top ten hold under 11%. Germline values: CDR1 KGHSH, CDR2 LQKENI. The CDR3 has 15 residues. The rearrangement uses TRBV18 and TRBJ2-5, with D perhaps being TRBD1 or TRBD2 (5 bases each). The J call is in doubt because the DNA end fits TRBJ2-7 better. Sequencing used CD4+ or CD8+ T cells sorted from blood, obtained in a trial of the OX40 agonist ivuxolimab. This sequence was found in an adult with an advanced solid tumor such as melanoma, head and neck, liver or kidney cancer. This CDR3 is CASSRRDEARYEQYF. CDR3 in DNA: TGTGCCAGCTCCCGAAGGGACGAAGCGCGCTACGAGCAGTACTTC.